This T cell receptor beta chain was identified in a study of blood T cell repertoires in COVID-19. Study-level background: Samples of COVID-19 (acute and convalescent) were obtained from the United States, Italy and Spain.

Generated by immunoSEQ multiplex PCR, the TCRdb table keeps only in-frame clones and is missing some. This table has around 450,000 clones, 87% appearing once. Study members were between roughly 18 and 89 years old and lived in approximately 25 US regions. Grouping used clinical history reported by participants in a survey and questionnaire. The sample comprised PBMCs or T cells enriched from blood (not recorded which). The sequence came from a young woman with acute COVID-19.

Written as DNA, the CDR3 is TGTGCCAGCAGCCTCGGACAGACAGACACAGATACGCAGTATTTT. It specifies CASSLGQTDTDTQYF. This chain uses TRBV7-2 with TRBJ2-3; a weak D match, TRBD1 (6 bases). CDR1 and CDR2 (germline): SGHTA, FQGNSA. The ends were cut back, 5 bases at V and 2 bases at J, with 14 bases in the middle. The CDR3 totals 15 residues.